These 9 T cell receptor beta chains share one sample of origin, sequenced in a study of T cell responses to AZD1222 COVID-19 vaccine. Clones were sequenced by immunoSEQ multiplex PCR, and TCRdb holds only the in-frame ones, with some missing. This table has approximately 150,000 clones, 88% appearing once. The material sequenced was peripheral blood, taken 28 days after the second AZD1222 dose. The receptors come from an adult who received the AZD1222 COVID-19 vaccine.

V gene TRBV5-8 combines with J gene TRBJ1-4, with D tentatively TRBD1 (6 bases). The germline CDR1 and CDR2 sequences are SGHTS and YDEGEE. Trimming shortened V by 0 bases and J by 2 bases, and 11 bases separated the two germline ends. The CDR3 covers 16 residues. The CDR3, as DNA: TGTGCCAGCAGCTTGGGACAGGCGTGGACTAATGAAAAACTGTTTTTT. It yields the protein CASSLGQAWTNEKLFF.

Only a few counts were recorded for this clone. The V gene is TRBV3-1 (or the pseudogene TRBV3-2), the J gene TRBJ2-7; the match to TRBD1 covers 8 bases. J lost 1 base, V lost 0 bases, and 8 bases had no gene match. The CDR3 length is 17 residues. CDR1 and CDR2 (germline): LGHDT, YNNKEL (reference sequence). The CDR3 DNA reads as TGTGCCAGCAGCCAAGACCAGAGAGGGACAGGTTCCTACGAGCAGTACTTC. Translating it yields CASSQDQRGTGSYEQYF.

The rearrangement uses TRBV27 and TRBJ1-1; D uncertain. Germline V gives CDR1 MNHEY, CDR2 SMNVEV (reference sequence). The CDR3 runs 15 residues. V gave up 6 bases and J gave up 6 bases, with 20 bases separating them. The CDR3 DNA reads TGTGCCAGCAGAAGGTACGGTGCCGAGGCGTCTGAAGCTTTCTTT. This gives the protein CASRRYGAEASEAFF.

The gene calls are TRBV5-1 and TRBJ1-5; 8 bases agree with TRBD1. CDR1 is SGHRS, CDR2 YFSETQ, per germline. The CDR3 consists of 15 residues. V lost 0 bases and J lost 4; bases outside the gene matches: 3. The CDR3 loop is CASSLGQGTNQPQHF. CDR3 DNA: TGCGCCAGCAGCTTGGGACAGGGGACAAATCAGCCCCAGCATTTT.

The genes are TRBV7-9 and TRBJ2-7, with D unresolved. Germline V gene sequence: CDR1 SEHNR, CDR2 FQNEAQ (reference sequence). The CDR3 is made up of 13 amino acids. With 7 bases removed from V and 7 bases from J, the gap between germline ends came to 17 bases. The CDR3 nucleotides read TGTGCCAGCACCCAAGGTAGGGTGGGAGAGCAGTACTTC. Encoded protein: CASTQGRVGEQYF.

This clone has only one observation. V and J are TRBV6-5 and TRBJ2-7, with 8 bases fitting TRBD2. The ends lost 10 bases at V and 6 bases at J; junction bases unmatched: 11. This CDR3 comprises 13 residues. Germline CDR1 is MNHEY and CDR2 is SVGAGI. The CDR3 coding sequence is TGTGCCATCTGGCGGGAGGAGGTGGTCGAGCAGTACTTC. Amino acids: CAIWREEVVEQYF.

V and J are TRBV14 and TRBJ2-1, with D perhaps assigned TRBD1 or TRBD2 (5 bases each). Germline V CDR1 and CDR2: SGHDN, FVKESK. V shed 4 bases and J shed 6 bases, with 10 bases lying between them. The CDR3 contains 13 residues. DNA for the CDR3: TGTGCCAGCAGCCGTCCGGGACGCAATGAGCAGTTCTTC. This gives the protein CASSRPGRNEQFF. Filled out from reference TRBV14 and TRBJ2-1, the complete variable domain reads EAGVTQFPSHSVIEKGQTVTLRCDPISGHDNLYWYRRVMGKEIKFLLHFVKESKQDESGMPNNRFLAERTGGTYSTLKVQPAELEDSGVYFCASSRPGRNEQFFGPGTRLTVL.

The count of this clone is one. The chain couples TRBV6-6 to TRBJ1-1, with a tentative D call TRBD1 (6 bases). The germline V and J ends were trimmed by 4 bases and 10 bases, with 10 bases remaining between them. Germline assignment: CDR1 MNHNY and CDR2 SVGAGI (reference sequence). The CDR3 contains 11 residues. The CDR3 DNA reads TGTGCCAGCAGTTTGGGAGGGGGAGCTTTCTTT. It translates to CASSLGGGAFF.

J is TRBJ2-7 and V is TRBV28; D ambiguous. Trimming pared 6 bases from V and 3 bases from J, leaving 9 bases between. The CDR3 is 12 residues long. CDR1 is MDHEN and CDR2 is SYDVKM in the germline V gene. The chain's CDR3 is CASSPPLYEQYF. The CDR3 bases are TGTGCCAGCAGCCCCCCCCTCTACGAGCAGTACTTC.